Sequencing of this TCR beta chain was carried out in a study of monozygotic twins with inflammatory bowel disease. The CDR3 is 14 amino acids. The germline CDR1 and CDR2 sequences are SGHNT and YYREEE (reference sequence). TCRdb reprocessed the 5' RACE reads and keeps a single row for each CDR3 protein, giving no DNA. The clone table shows a few hundred thousand distinct CDR3 sequences, with the ten largest holding 5.6%. Sequences were obtained from blood. The chain uses TRBV5-4 and TRBJ2-3; with no DNA, the TCRdb D assignment of TRBD1 cannot be verified. The clonotype originates from a human donor with ulcerative colitis or Crohn's disease, or a healthy co-twin of an affected twin (not recorded which). The CDR3 sequence is CASTTRWGTDTQYF.